Reported below is one T cell receptor (beta chain). This sample stems from a study of T-cell reconstitution after alpha-beta-depleted transplantation in children. The CDR3 runs to 13 residues. V shed 2 bases and J shed 6 bases, with 9 bases lying between them. Germline values: CDR1 MNHEY, CDR2 SVGEGT. As it was prepared, the TCRbeta library received unique molecular identifiers. Each CDR3 protein gets one entry after TCRdb re-called the PCR reads with MiXCR. This table has 200,000 to 250,000 distinct CDR3 sequences, approximately 12% appearing once. This rearrangement joins TRBV6-2 or TRBV6-3 to TRBJ2-3, with D hard to call. The sample consisted of PBMCs from the stem cell graft donor, taken from the stem cell graft. This sequence was found in a human donor who donated a stem cell graft to a child with acute lymphoblastic leukemia. The CDR3 region is CASSYTQIDTQYF. CDR3 nucleotides: TGTGCCAGCAGTTACACCCAGATTGATACGCAGTATTTT.